One sample yielded the 16 T cell receptor beta chains listed below, sequenced in a study of cytomegalovirus exposure and HLA in healthy donors. The PCR was carried out with 60 Vbeta primers and 13 Jbeta primers. Method: immunoSEQ multiplex PCR; TCRdb's copy keeps in-frame clones and lacks some. The table shows roughly 150,000 clones, with around 80% occurring only once. The material sequenced was PBMCs. Receptor source: a young man in good health and CMV-seropositive.

The chain uses TRBV27 and TRBJ2-5; D ambiguous. V lost 5 bases, J lost 2 bases, and 12 bases lay in between. Germline assignment: CDR1 MNHEY and CDR2 SMNVEV (reference sequence). The CDR3 is made up of 14 amino acids. The CDR3 nucleotides are TGTGCCAGCAGTCCACTTGACACTCAAGAGACCCAGTACTTC. This encodes CASSPLDTQETQYF.

The rearrangement links TRBV5-4 to TRBJ2-7, with TRBD2 identical over 12 bases. CDR3 length equals 16 residues. The germline gives CDR1 SGHNT, CDR2 YYREEE (reference sequence). The J segment lost 3 bases and the V segment lost 4 bases, leaving 8 bases of the junction unmatched. This chain's CDR3 is CASSPPGLAGHYEQYF. CDR3 in DNA: TGTGCCAGCAGCCCACCCGGACTAGCGGGGCACTACGAGCAGTACTTC. Combining the CDR3 with reference TRBV5-4 and TRBJ2-7 gives the whole variable domain ETGVTQSPTHLIKTRGQQVTLRCSSQSGHNTVSWYQQALGQGPQFIFQYYREEENGRGNFPPRFSGLQFPNYSSELNVNALELDDSALYLCASSPPGLAGHYEQYFGPGTRLTVT.

For this clone: The junction departs from the called germline gene at one end, perhaps through a read error. The J gene is TRBJ1-1, the V gene TRBV29-1; D call uncertain. Germline values: CDR1 SQVTM, CDR2 ANQGSEA. This CDR3 has 12 amino acids. DNA of the CDR3: TGCAACGTTGAGGGCCCGGACACTGAAGCTTTCTTT. Its protein product is CNVEGPDTEAFF.

This CDR3 is CSAHGGGGYTEAFF. DNA for the CDR3: TGCAGCGCCCATGGGGGCGGGGGGTACACTGAAGCTTTCTTT. The V and J genes are TRBV29-1 and TRBJ1-1, with a possible D match to TRBD1 (6 bases). Trimming pared 7 bases from V and 3 bases from J, leaving 18 bases between. Germline CDR1 is SQVTM and CDR2 is ANQGSEA. The CDR3 has 14 residues.

This clone was observed a single time. V usage is TRBV19 and J usage is TRBJ2-5; 7 bases agree with TRBD2. After removal of 3 bases from V and 4 bases from J, the junction contained 26 bases not matched to a gene. CDR1 and CDR2 from the germline V gene are LNHDA and SQIVND (reference sequence). The CDR3 spans 21 residues. Written as DNA, the CDR3 is TGTGCCAGTAGTATCCTAGGCCCCGAGTGGGTAGCGGGCGCTCTTGGAGAGACCCAGTACTTC. Translating gives CASSILGPEWVAGALGETQYF.

The chain uses TRBV29-1 and TRBJ1-2, with D possibly TRBD1 on 6 matching bases. V lost 5 bases and J 4 bases, leaving 14 bases between the germline ends. Germline V gene data show CDR1 as SQVTM and CDR2 as ANQGSEA. The CDR3 has 13 residues. The CDR3 protein is CSVSTGDRYGYTF. As DNA, the CDR3 is TGCAGCGTTTCGACAGGCGATCGCTATGGCTACACCTTC.

The rearrangement joins TRBV19 to TRBJ1-2; 8 bases match TRBD1. Losses at the gene ends were 5 bases for V and 7 bases for J; bases not matched to a gene: 12. The CDR3 extends over 15 amino acids. CDR1 is LNHDA, CDR2 SQIVND, per germline (reference sequence). CDR3 loop: CASSSPWSGGVGYTF. DNA for the CDR3: TGTGCCAGTAGTTCCCCGTGGTCAGGGGGCGTTGGCTACACCTTC.

The rearrangement links TRBV29-1 to TRBJ2-2; D is undetermined. Per the germline V gene, CDR1 is SQVTM and CDR2 is ANQGSEA. The CDR3 is 12 residues long. The ends were cut back, 5 bases at V and 5 bases at J, with 9 bases in the middle. The chain's CDR3 is CSVTRQTGELFF. In nucleotides, the CDR3 is TGCAGCGTTACCCGACAAACCGGGGAGCTGTTTTTT.

V gene TRBV2 combines with J gene TRBJ2-3; 9 bases match TRBD2. From germline, CDR1 is SNHLY and CDR2 FYNNEI. The CDR3 contains 15 residues. V dropped 5 bases and J dropped 4; count of bases not matched to a gene: 7. The CDR3 DNA sequence: TGTGCCAGCAGTTTTTTCGCGGGGGGGGCAGATACGCAGTATTTT. Translating gives CASSFFAGGADTQYF.

The chain joins TRBV19 to TRBJ2-3; the D gene is possibly TRBD2 (6 bases). The CDR3 sequence is 15 residues long. CDR1 and CDR2 from the germline V gene are LNHDA and SQIVND (reference sequence). The V end was cut by 6 bases, the J end by 2 bases, with 15 bases between. This chain's CDR3 is CASRRAGFYTDTQYF. The CDR3 nucleotides read TGTGCCAGTAGGAGGGCGGGATTCTACACAGATACGCAGTATTTT. Full variable domain (remainder filled in from reference TRBV19 and TRBJ2-3): DGGITQSPKYLFRKEGQNVTLSCEQNLNHDAMYWYRQDPGQGLRLIYYSQIVNDFQKGDIAEGYSVSREKKESFPLTVTSAQKNPTAFYLCASRRAGFYTDTQYFGPGTRLTVL.

The rearrangement joins TRBV30 to TRBJ2-3, with D possibly being TRBD2 (5 bases). Germline V gene sequence: CDR1 GTSNPN, CDR2 SVGIG (reference sequence). The germline V and J ends were trimmed by 2 bases and 7 bases, with 13 bases remaining between them. The CDR3 totals 13 residues. DNA of the CDR3: TGTGCCTGGAGTAGCGGTTCGTTGTATACGCAGTATTTT. Translating it yields CAWSSGSLYTQYF. The entire variable domain, with the rest obtained from reference TRBV30 and TRBJ2-3, is as follows: SQTIHQWPATLVQPVGSPLSLECTVEGTSNPNLYWYRQAAGRGLQLLFYSVGIGQISSEVPQNLSASRPQDRQFILSSKKLLLSDSGFYLCAWSSGSLYTQYFGPGTRLTVL.

The chain employs TRBV5-1 and TRBJ2-1; 7 positions match TRBD2. Germline CDR1 reads SGHRS; CDR2 reads YFSETQ. V lost 4 bases, J lost 4 bases, and 8 bases stayed unmatched. The CDR3 contains 15 residues. CDR3 sequence reads: CASSLLAAPYNEQFF. The CDR3 DNA follows: TGCGCCAGCAGCCTCCTAGCGGCGCCTTACAATGAGCAGTTCTTC.

CDR3 sequence (DNA): TGTGCCAGCAGCTTATATCGGGCCAGGGGGCCATACGAGCAGTACTTC. Translating gives CASSLYRARGPYEQYF. The chain joins TRBV7-8 to TRBJ2-7, with TRBD1 matching 8 bases. V dropped 2 bases and J dropped 4; count of bases not matched to a gene: 10. There are 16 residues in the CDR3. Germline loops: CDR1 SGHVS, CDR2 FQNEAQ.

J is TRBJ1-1 and V is TRBV9, with TRBD1 matching 8 bases. Germline trimming cut 4 bases from V and 0 bases from J; bases unmatched to any gene: 11. There are 17 residues in the CDR3. From germline, CDR1 is SGDLS and CDR2 YYNGEE. The CDR3 nucleotides are TGTGCCAGCAGCAAGGCGCCTCCAGGGGGCCTGAACACTGAAGCTTTCTTT. Protein: CASSKAPPGGLNTEAFF. Combining the CDR3 with reference TRBV9 and TRBJ1-1 gives the whole variable domain DSGVTQTPKHLITATGQRVTLRCSPRSGDLSVYWYQQSLDQGLQFLIQYYNGEERAKGNILERFSAQQFPDLHSELNLSSLELGDSALYFCASSKAPPGGLNTEAFFGQGTRLTVV.

The genes are TRBV7-9 and TRBJ1-1; D might be TRBD1 (6 bases). The CDR3 is 14 amino acids. V was trimmed by 4 bases and J by 4 bases, leaving 13 bases between them. CDR1 is SEHNR and CDR2 is FQNEAQ in the germline V gene (reference sequence). The DNA of the CDR3 is TGTGCCAGCAGCTCCCAGGGGAAGGTCACTGAAGCTTTCTTT. Protein: CASSSQGKVTEAFF.

The rearrangement links TRBV6-5 to TRBJ2-5; D is possibly TRBD2 (6 bases). The CDR3 has 13 amino acids. CDR1 and CDR2 from the germline V gene are MNHEY and SVGAGI. Between the trimmed V and J ends, which lost 5 bases and 4 bases, there was a span of 11 bases. The CDR3 DNA is TGTGCCAGCAGTCGGAGGGGATCAGAGACCCAGTACTTC. It yields the protein CASSRRGSETQYF.